Below are 13 T cell receptor beta chains sequenced from a single sample in a study of blood T cell repertoires in COVID-19. TCRdb keeps only in-frame clones here, not all; method: immunoSEQ multiplex PCR. This sample carries 100,000 to 110,000 clones, almost 80% of them seen once, and the ten largest clones take around a third. The sequenced material came from peripheral blood. Receptor source: a man aged 70-80 years with active or convalescent COVID-19.

V usage is TRBV6-2 or TRBV6-3 and J usage is TRBJ1-2; D call uncertain. The CDR3 sequence is 13 residues long. In germline, CDR1 is MNHEY, CDR2 SVGEGT. V lost 2 bases to trimming and J lost 8 bases, with 12 bases between them. CDR3 DNA: TGTGCCAGCAGTTACAATGAGGGAGGCGGCTACACCTTC. Its translation is CASSYNEGGGYTF.

The gene calls are TRBV9 and TRBJ2-2; D remains ambiguous. V lost 4 bases, J lost 1 base, and 2 bases lay in between. The CDR3 runs to 12 residues. Per the germline V gene, CDR1 is SGDLS and CDR2 is YYNGEE. The CDR3 region has the DNA TGTGCCAGCAGCCTGAACACCGGGGAGCTGTTTTTT. Protein product: CASSLNTGELFF.

This clone was seen only a few times. V usage is TRBV2 and J usage is TRBJ1-5, with 8 bases aligning to TRBD1. The germline gives CDR1 SNHLY, CDR2 FYNNEI. The CDR3 has 15 residues. The V gene end was trimmed by 8 bases and the J gene end by 1 base; junction bases not matched to a gene: 7. The CDR3 here is CASGSTGVSNQPQHF. The CDR3 region has the DNA TGTGCCAGCGGTTCGACAGGGGTGAGCAATCAGCCCCAGCATTTT.

This chain uses TRBV6-5 with TRBJ2-5, with D possibly TRBD1 on 6 matching bases. The germline V and J ends were trimmed by 5 bases and 0 bases, with 13 bases remaining between them. In germline, CDR1 is MNHEY, CDR2 SVGAGI. This CDR3 is built from 15 residues. CDR3: CASSPYGQNQETQYF. Here the CDR3 DNA reads TGTGCCAGCAGTCCATACGGACAGAACCAAGAGACCCAGTACTTC.

The J gene is TRBJ1-3, the V gene TRBV27; D not certain. Trimming stripped 5 bases from V and 4 bases from J, with 9 bases between. Germline CDR1 MNHEY, CDR2 SMNVEV (reference sequence). This CDR3 is built from 13 residues. In nucleotides, the CDR3 is TGTGCCAGCAGTGCAACGGGGGGAAACACCATATATTTT. Translating it yields CASSATGGNTIYF.

This clone was seen a single time. The chain combines TRBV24-1 with TRBJ1-5, with D maybe TRBD1 (5 bases). CDR3 length equals 17 residues. Germline V gives CDR1 KGHDR, CDR2 SFDVKD. Trimming took off 7 bases at V and 0 bases at J, with 18 bases between the two ends. CDR3 loop: CATSGGRSRFSNQPQHF. In DNA, the CDR3 is TGTGCCACCAGCGGGGGTAGGTCGCGATTTAGCAATCAGCCCCAGCATTTT.

The rearrangement uses TRBV7-9 and TRBJ2-3; D perhaps matches TRBD2 (5 bases). Germline V gene lookup returns CDR1 SEHNR and CDR2 FQNEAQ (reference sequence). The CDR3 consists of 14 residues. The V end lost 11 bases, the J end lost 0 bases, and 15 bases lay between the germline ends. CDR3 in amino acids: CAARRGTSTDTQYF. In nucleotides, the CDR3 is TGTGCCGCTCGACGGGGAACCAGCACAGATACGCAGTATTTT.

This clone was seen once. The V and J genes are TRBV5-1 and TRBJ1-2; unclear D gene. This CDR3 has 15 amino acids. Trimming pared 4 bases from V and 5 bases from J, leaving 18 bases between. Germline CDR1 reads SGHRS; CDR2 reads YFSETQ. The CDR3 nucleotides read TGCGCCAGCAGCCCCGACACCTCTGAGGGTTATGGCTACACCTTC. This encodes CASSPDTSEGYGYTF. Variable domain in full (rest from reference TRBV5-1 and TRBJ1-2): KAGVTQTPRYLIKTRGQQVTLSCSPISGHRSVSWYQQTPGQGLQFLFEYFSETQRNKGNFPGRFSGRQFSNSRSEMNVSTLELGDSALYLCASSPDTSEGYGYTFGSGTRLTVV.

The gene calls are TRBV7-2 and TRBJ2-5, with D uncertain. The germline V gene has CDR1 SGHTA and CDR2 FQGNSA. This CDR3 comprises 15 residues. V lost 2 bases to trimming and J lost 2 bases, with 12 bases between them. CDR3 bases: TGTGCCAGCAGCTTATCTTATGCGGTACAAGAGACCCAGTACTTC. Translating gives CASSLSYAVQETQYF.

In this sample, this clone turned up a few times. V is TRBV7-2 and J is TRBJ1-2; D may be TRBD1 (6 bases). The length of the CDR3 is 16 residues. Trimming took 5 bases from V and 3 from J, leaving 19 bases between them. Germline V gives CDR1 SGHTA, CDR2 FQGNSA. The CDR3 loop reads CASSLMGAKLDYGYTF. The CDR3 nucleotides are TGTGCCAGCAGCCTAATGGGGGCCAAACTAGACTATGGCTACACCTTC.

J is TRBJ2-3 and V is TRBV28; D possibly corresponds to TRBD1 (5 bases). In germline, CDR1 is MDHEN, CDR2 SYDVKM. This CDR3 contains 15 residues. Trimming shortened V by 5 bases and J by 2 bases, and 14 bases separated the two germline ends. The CDR3 loop reads CASSKALRATDTQYF. Here the CDR3 DNA reads TGTGCCAGCAGTAAGGCTCTCAGGGCCACAGATACGCAGTATTTT.

This clone occurred once. This chain connects TRBV2 to TRBJ1-1, with a possible D match to TRBD1 (5 bases). This CDR3 contains 14 residues. Germline lookup yields CDR1 SNHLY and CDR2 FYNNEI. The germline V and J ends were trimmed by 4 bases and 1 base, with 10 bases remaining between them. The CDR3 sequence is CASSVGRKNTEAFF. Written as DNA, the CDR3 is TGTGCCAGCAGTGTGGGGCGGAAGAACACTGAAGCTTTCTTT.

This clone occurred a few times. This rearrangement joins TRBV2 to TRBJ1-2; tentatively, D is TRBD1 (5 bases). CDR1 and CDR2 (germline): SNHLY, FYNNEI. This CDR3 contains 14 residues. V lost 8 bases to trimming and J lost 5 bases, with 18 bases between them. The CDR3 region is CASRKRGTDYGYTF. CDR3 DNA: TGTGCCAGCCGCAAACGGGGGACGGATTATGGCTACACCTTC.